This T cell receptor beta chain emerged from a study of tumor-infiltrating T cells and Merkel cell polyomavirus (dated by TCRdb to about 2017). About the full investigation: In Merkel cell carcinoma patients, the study investigated CD8+ T cells specific for the Merkel cell polyomavirus KLL epitope. Sorted samples averaged roughly 700 cells from blood (range roughly 350-8,500) and some 5,700 cells from TIL (range roughly 1,844-13,000). The therapies patients received were varied and non-standardized, including chemotherapy, radiation and immunotherapies. TRB sequencing covered KLL-tetramer-sorted cells from blood or tumor-infiltrating lymphocytes in approximately 15 samples, plus 12 matched whole-tumor samples. Of all the tumor samples in the study, one was a frozen nodal tumor digest and another was a flash-frozen core biopsy of a metastasis. Patients presented at varying disease stages and were followed for a median of 2.7 years, with a range of 1.

The library was prepared using the immunoSEQ multiplex PCR assay. Adaptive Biotechnologies (Seattle, WA) carried out the genomic DNA extraction, TRB sequencing and normalization. The paper's processing steps were these. TRB sequences were counted as tetramer-positive clonotypes only if the estimated count was two or more genomes. To compute clonality, the Shannon entropy of productive TRB sequences was normalized by log2 of unique productive sequences and then subtracted from one. To identify KLL-specific clonotypes in tumors, TCRbeta CDR3 amino acid sequences were matched against the sequences from the tetramer-sorted sample of each patient. In TCRdb, the immuneACCESS table is reduced to in-frame sequences with V and J assigned. These tables do not hold every clone; where another copy was compared, an unresolved V gene accounts for under half, and the others remain unexplained. V, J and clone size reflect that table, while D and trimming were determined from the DNA. The sample includes around 250 clones, with about 85% observed a single time. In total, the top ten clones hold about 25% of the sample.

Robust positive staining for Merkel cell polyomavirus Large T antigen was observed by immunohistochemistry in the tumors of all patients. The study included roughly twelve Merkel cell carcinoma patients who had robust KLL-tetramer+ populations, above 0.04% of CD8+ T cells, in blood and/or cultured TIL. Every patient was Caucasian, and patient ages had a median of around 65 years and ranged from roughly 45 to 85 years. Staining of at least 1.8 million cells was done with anti-CD8 PE antibody, a KLL APC tetramer and 7-AAD viability dye. Peripheral blood mononuclear cells were separated from heparinized blood using Ficoll preparation and then cryopreserved. Cells that were tetramer-positive and CD8-high were sorted using a FACSAriaII and were flash frozen. The full study reports these points: A significant MCC-specific survival advantage (P = 0.0051) was associated with tumors having more unique KLL-specific clonotypes (roughly 5-108 vs 0-3). The small sample size of the study (n of about 13 patients) is recognized as a limitation. KLL-specific TRB repertoires were diverse and largely private, with only one public clonotype among 397 unique sequences, shared by two patients. Significantly improved MCC-specific survival was associated with a higher fraction of KLL-specific T cells within tumors (about 1.7-18% versus roughly 0-0.14%). Only a single viral epitope was studied, so T cells against other Merkel cell polyomavirus epitopes were not captured.

A note on this clone: One base away there is no much larger clone; base qualities are not given.

The germline V gene gives CDR1 as MNHNS and CDR2 as SASEGT. Trimming removed 3 bases from V and 6 bases from J, leaving 12 bases between the germline ends. Including the terminal cysteine and phenylalanine, the CDR3 comprises 14 residues. Just the 42-base CDR3 DNA is kept, in frame starting at base 1. Sequencing was done on a sample of Merkel cell polyomavirus peptide tetramer+ CD8+ T cells sorted from blood. The cell subset or site label on this specimen signifies: CD8+ T cells binding a tetramer loaded with the MCPyV common T-antigen KLL epitope. This chain is built from TRBV6-1 and TRBJ2-1; possibly the D gene is TRBD1, per 6 matching bases. The TCR comes from a man aged 60-69 years with Merkel cell carcinoma. CDR3 sequence: CASSDTTGSNEQFF. The DNA is as follows: TGTGCCAGCAGTGACACAACAGGGTCCAATGAGCAGTTCTTC.